This TCR beta chain was captured in a study of blood T cells in healthy people across ages. Per germline, CDR1 SGHRS and CDR2 YFSETQ. This CDR3 spans 14 amino acids. After removal of 3 bases from V and 3 bases from J, the junction contained 3 bases not matched to a gene. Primed by a sample-barcoded 5' primer and a J-beta primer mix, a second PCR proceeded for about 6 to 12 cycles. Every molecule of cDNA carried a tag from a template-switch adaptor with 12 random nucleotides. Using its own MiXCR run on the 5' RACE reads, TCRdb lists one record per CDR3 protein. The sample has roughly 500,000 distinct CDR3 sequences, 24% seen once. Per sample, no less than 5.5 micrograms of total RNA were extracted. Only a few counts were recorded for this clonotype. This sample was shared with a second study, whose subject was T cells of mothers and their children. In that study: Biologically related mothers and children overlapped slightly more than unrelated pairs, a non-significant difference.

The sequencing input was blood. The receptor was derived from a boy between 10 and 17 years old in good health. The chain is built from TRBV5-1 and TRBJ2-7; 10 nucleotides align to TRBD1. This CDR3 is CASSSTGGNYEQYF. The CDR3 nucleotides are TGCGCCAGCAGCTCGACAGGGGGCAACTACGAGCAGTACTTC.